This T cell receptor beta chain was retrieved from a study of blood T cell repertoires in COVID-19. Study in general: The United States, Italy and Spain supplied acute and convalescent COVID-19 samples. PBMCs, B-cell-depleted T cells, or T cells were the source of the cDNA or gDNA that made up the material.

Sequenced by immunoSEQ multiplex PCR; TCRdb stores in-frame clones only, minus some. Among around 220,000 clones listed, 75% to 90% were seen once. This clone was counted only a few times. The TCR comes from a human donor in a cohort sampled during active COVID-19. The sample taken for sequencing was peripheral blood.

CDR3 sequence: CASSLFGQLKTQYF. DNA of the CDR3: TGTGCCAGCAGCTTATTTGGACAACTAAAGACCCAGTACTTC. The chain is built from TRBV7-2 and TRBJ2-5; possibly TRBD1 for D (5 bases). Trimming took 2 bases from V and 6 from J, leaving 13 bases between them. The CDR3 is made up of 14 amino acids. Germline V gene lookup returns CDR1 SGHTA and CDR2 FQGNSA. The full variable domain, completed using reference TRBV7-2 and TRBJ2-5, is GAGVSQSPSNKVTEKGKDVELRCDPISGHTALYWYRQSLGQGLEFLIYFQGNSAPDKSGLPSDRFSAERTGGSVSTLTIQRTQQEDSAVYLCASSLFGQLKTQYFGPGTRLLVL.